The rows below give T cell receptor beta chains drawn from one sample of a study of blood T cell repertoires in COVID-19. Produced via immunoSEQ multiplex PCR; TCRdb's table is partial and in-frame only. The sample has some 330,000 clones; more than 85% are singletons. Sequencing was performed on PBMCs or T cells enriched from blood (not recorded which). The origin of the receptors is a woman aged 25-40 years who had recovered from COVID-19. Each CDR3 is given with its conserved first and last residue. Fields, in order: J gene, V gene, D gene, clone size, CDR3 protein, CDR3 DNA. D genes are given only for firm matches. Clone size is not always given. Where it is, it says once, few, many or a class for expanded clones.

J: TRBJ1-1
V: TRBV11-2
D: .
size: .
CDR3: CASSLEWGRTGNTEAFF
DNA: TGTGCCAGCAGCTTAGAGTGGGGGAGGACGGGGAACACTGAAGCTTTCTTT

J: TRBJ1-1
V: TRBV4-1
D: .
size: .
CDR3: CASSQAHWGVTEAFF
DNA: TGCGCCAGCAGCCAAGCTCATTGGGGGGTCACTGAAGCTTTCTTT

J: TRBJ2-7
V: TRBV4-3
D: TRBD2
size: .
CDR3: CASSQEGTSGSYEQYF
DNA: TGCGCCAGCAGCCAAGAGGGGACTAGCGGGAGTTACGAGCAGTACTTC

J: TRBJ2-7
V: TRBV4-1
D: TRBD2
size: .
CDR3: CASSHGTSGTYEQYF
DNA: TGCGCCAGCAGCCACGGGACTAGCGGGACATACGAGCAGTACTTC

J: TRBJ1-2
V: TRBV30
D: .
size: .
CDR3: CAWSRGGAQIYGYTF
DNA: TGTGCCTGGAGCCGTGGGGGGGCTCAGATCTATGGCTACACCTTC

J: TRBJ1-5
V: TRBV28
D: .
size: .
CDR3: CASSLAASQPQHF
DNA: TGTGCCAGCAGTTTAGCCGCCAGTCAGCCCCAGCATTTT

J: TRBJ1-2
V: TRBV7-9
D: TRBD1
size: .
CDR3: CASSSTGGYYGYTF
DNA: TGTGCCAGCAGCTCGACAGGGGGATACTATGGCTACACCTTC

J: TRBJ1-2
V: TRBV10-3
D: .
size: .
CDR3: CAISESTGTNYGYTF
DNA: TGTGCCATCAGTGAGTCGACGGGAACAAACTATGGCTACACCTTC

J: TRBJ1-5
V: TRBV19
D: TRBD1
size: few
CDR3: CASSTRQGRANQPQHF
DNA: TGTGCCAGTAGTACCCGACAGGGCCGGGCCAATCAGCCCCAGCATTTT

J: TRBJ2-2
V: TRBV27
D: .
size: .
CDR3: CASSLTGNTGELFF
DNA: TGTGCCAGCAGTTTAACGGGGAACACCGGGGAGCTGTTTTTT

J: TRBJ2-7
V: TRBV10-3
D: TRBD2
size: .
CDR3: CAIRLAGTTYEQYF
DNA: TGTGCCATCAGGCTCGCCGGGACTACATACGAGCAGTACTTC

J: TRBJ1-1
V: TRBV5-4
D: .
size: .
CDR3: CASSPNQNMNTEAFF
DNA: TGTGCCAGCAGCCCGAACCAGAACATGAACACTGAAGCTTTCTTT

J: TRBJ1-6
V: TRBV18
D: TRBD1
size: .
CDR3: CASSPHGGRGNNSPLHF
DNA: TGTGCCAGCTCGCCCCATGGGGGCAGGGGGAACAATTCACCCCTCCACTTT

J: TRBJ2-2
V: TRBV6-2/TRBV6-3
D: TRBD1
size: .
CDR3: CASSYPDRGPGGELFF
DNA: TGTGCCAGCAGTTACCCCGACAGGGGGCCCGGCGGGGAGCTGTTTTTT

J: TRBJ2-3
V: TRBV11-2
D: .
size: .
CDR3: CASSSNSVTQYF
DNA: TGTGCCAGCAGCTCCAATTCAGTTACGCAGTATTTT

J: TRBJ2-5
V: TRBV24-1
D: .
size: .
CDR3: CAIGDTSTQYF
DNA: TGTGCCATTGGTGACACGTCGACCCAGTACTTC

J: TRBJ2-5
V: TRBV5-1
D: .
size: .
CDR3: CASSLAVGLRETQYF
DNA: TGCGCCAGCAGCTTGGCCGTAGGACTAAGGGAGACCCAGTACTTC

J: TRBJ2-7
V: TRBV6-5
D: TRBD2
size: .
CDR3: CASSPASGWTYEQYF
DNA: TGTGCCAGCAGTCCGGCTAGCGGGTGGACCTACGAGCAGTACTTC

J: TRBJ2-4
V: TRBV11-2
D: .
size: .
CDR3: CASSSIFPPKNIQYF
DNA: TGTGCCAGCAGCTCTATATTTCCTCCCAAAAACATTCAGTACTTC

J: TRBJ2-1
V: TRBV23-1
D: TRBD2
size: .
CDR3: CASRPHPDPKEAGGDEQFF
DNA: TGCGCCAGCAGACCCCACCCCGACCCAAAAGAAGCGGGAGGGGATGAGCAGTTCTTC

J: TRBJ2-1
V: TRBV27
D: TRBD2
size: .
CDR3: CASIGREGVSEQFF
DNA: TGTGCCAGCATAGGGCGGGAGGGGGTCAGTGAGCAGTTCTTC

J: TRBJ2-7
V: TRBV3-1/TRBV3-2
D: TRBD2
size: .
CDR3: CASSQGGVLADPYEQYF
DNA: TGTGCCAGCAGCCAAGGAGGGGTACTAGCGGATCCCTACGAGCAGTACTTC

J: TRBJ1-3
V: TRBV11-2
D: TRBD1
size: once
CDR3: CASSFGTGDVNTIYF
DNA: TGTGCCAGCAGCTTCGGGACAGGGGATGTTAACACCATATATTTT

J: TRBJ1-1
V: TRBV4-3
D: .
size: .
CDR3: CASSQVAAFYGEAFF
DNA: TGCGCCAGCAGCCAAGTTGCCGCCTTCTATGGTGAAGCTTTCTTT

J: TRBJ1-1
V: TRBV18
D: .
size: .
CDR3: CASSPSGTEAFF
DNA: TGTGCCAGCTCACCTTCCGGGACAGAAGCTTTCTTT

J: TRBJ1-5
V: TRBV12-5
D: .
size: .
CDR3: CASGRGGSQPQHF
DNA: TGTGCTAGTGGTCGGGGGGGGAGTCAGCCCCAGCATTTT

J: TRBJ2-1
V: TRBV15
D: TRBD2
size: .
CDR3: CATSRDGLGNEQFF
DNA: TGTGCCACCAGCAGAGATGGACTAGGCAATGAGCAGTTCTTC

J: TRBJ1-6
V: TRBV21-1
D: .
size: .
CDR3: CASSPQPGQISPLHF
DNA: TGTGCCAGCAGCCCCCAGCCGGGACAAATTTCACCCCTCCACTTT

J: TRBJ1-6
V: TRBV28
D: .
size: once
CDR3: CASRADMLVNSPLHF
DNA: TGTGCCAGCAGGGCGGACATGTTGGTTAATTCACCCCTCCACTTT

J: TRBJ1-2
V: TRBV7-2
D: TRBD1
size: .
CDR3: CASSFSGQGARGYTF
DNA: TGTGCCAGCAGCTTCTCGGGACAGGGGGCGCGCGGCTACACCTTC

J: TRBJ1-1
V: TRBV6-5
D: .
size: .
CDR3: CASRGLTEAFF
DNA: TGTGCCAGCAGAGGACTCACTGAAGCTTTCTTT

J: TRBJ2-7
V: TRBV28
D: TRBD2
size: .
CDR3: CASRGLAGGYEQYF
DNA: TGTGCCAGCAGGGGGCTCGCGGGGGGATACGAGCAGTACTTC

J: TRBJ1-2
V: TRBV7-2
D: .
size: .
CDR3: CASSLVGADYGYTF
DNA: TGTGCCAGCAGCTTAGTGGGGGCAGACTATGGCTACACCTTC

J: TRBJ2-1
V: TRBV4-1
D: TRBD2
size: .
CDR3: CASSAGGKAFF
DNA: TGCGCCAGCAGCGCGGGGGGTAAAGCGTTCTTC

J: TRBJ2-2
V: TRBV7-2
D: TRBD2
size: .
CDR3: CASSPRAGLGPGELFF
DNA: TGTGCCAGCAGCCCGCGAGCGGGACTAGGCCCCGGGGAGCTGTTTTTT

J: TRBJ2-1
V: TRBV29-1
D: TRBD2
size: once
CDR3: CTGGWRAPYNEQFF
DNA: TGCACGGGGGGATGGAGGGCGCCCTACAATGAGCAGTTCTTC

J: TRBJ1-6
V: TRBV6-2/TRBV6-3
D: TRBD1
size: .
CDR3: CASSPDRGRYNSPLHF
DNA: TGTGCCAGCAGTCCGGACAGGGGGAGATATAATTCACCCCTCCACTTT

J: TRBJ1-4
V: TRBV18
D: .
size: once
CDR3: CASSRGEEEKLFF
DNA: TGTGCCAGCTCACGTGGGGAGGAGGAAAAACTGTTTTTT

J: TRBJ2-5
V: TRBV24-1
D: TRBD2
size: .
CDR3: CATSDLAGTSGQETQYF
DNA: TGTGCCACCAGTGACTTGGCGGGGACTAGCGGACAAGAGACCCAGTACTTC

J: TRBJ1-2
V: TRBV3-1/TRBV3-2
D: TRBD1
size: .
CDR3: CASSQGQGALANYGYTF
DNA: TGTGCCAGCAGCCAAGGACAGGGGGCGTTAGCTAACTATGGCTACACCTTC

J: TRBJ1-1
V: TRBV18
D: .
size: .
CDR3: CASSHSKNTEAFF
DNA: TGTGCCAGCTCCCACTCAAAGAACACTGAAGCTTTCTTT

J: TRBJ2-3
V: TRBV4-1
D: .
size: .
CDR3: CASSPLGRTQYF
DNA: TGCGCCAGCAGCCCGTTAGGGAGGACGCAGTATTTT

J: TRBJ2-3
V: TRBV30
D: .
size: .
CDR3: CAWSNQGTQYF
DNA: TGTGCCTGGAGTAATCAGGGTACGCAGTATTTT

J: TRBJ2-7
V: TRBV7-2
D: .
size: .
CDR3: CASSFDPGRGEQYF
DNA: TGTGCCAGCAGCTTTGACCCCGGACGGGGCGAGCAGTACTTC

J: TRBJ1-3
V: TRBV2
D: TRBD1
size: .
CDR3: CASARDRDSGNTIYF
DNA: TGTGCCAGCGCCCGGGACAGAGACTCTGGAAACACCATATATTTT

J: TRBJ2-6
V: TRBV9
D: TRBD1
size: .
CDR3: CASSATGTGVFTGANVLTF
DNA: TGTGCCAGCAGCGCAACCGGGACAGGGGTTTTCACTGGGGCCAACGTCCTGACTTTC

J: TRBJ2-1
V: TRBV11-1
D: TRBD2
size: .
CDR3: CASSLMPSGDYEQFF
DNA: TGTGCCAGCAGCTTAATGCCTAGCGGGGACTATGAGCAGTTCTTC

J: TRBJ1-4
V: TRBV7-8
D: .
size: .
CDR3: CASSSERIITATNEKLFF
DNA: TGTGCCAGCAGCTCCGAAAGAATTATCACTGCAACTAATGAAAAACTGTTTTTT

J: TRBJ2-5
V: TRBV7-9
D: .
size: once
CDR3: CASSPSTAQYF
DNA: TGTGCCAGCAGCCCCAGTACCGCCCAGTACTTC

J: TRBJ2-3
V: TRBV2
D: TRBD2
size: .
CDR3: CASSETSGGHGDTQYF
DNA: TGTGCCAGCAGTGAGACTAGCGGGGGCCATGGGGATACGCAGTATTTT

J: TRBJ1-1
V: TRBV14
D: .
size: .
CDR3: CASSPTTIGGEAFF
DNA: TGTGCCAGCAGCCCTACTACTATAGGGGGTGAAGCTTTCTTT

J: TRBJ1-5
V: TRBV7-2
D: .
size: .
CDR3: CASSPRTGNSNQPQHF
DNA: TGTGCCAGCAGCCCCAGAACAGGGAATAGCAATCAGCCCCAGCATTTT

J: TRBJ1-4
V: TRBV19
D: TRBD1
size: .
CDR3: CASSIRPGGTAYEKLFF
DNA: TGTGCCAGTAGTATACGACCGGGGGGGACAGCCTATGAAAAACTGTTTTTT

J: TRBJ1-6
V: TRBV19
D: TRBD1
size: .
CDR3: CASSIDRDTPLHF
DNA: TGTGCCAGTAGTATCGACAGGGATACACCCCTCCACTTT

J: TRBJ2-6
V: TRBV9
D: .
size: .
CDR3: CASSVAGWSSGANVLTF
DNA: TGTGCCAGCAGCGTAGCAGGGTGGTCCTCTGGGGCCAACGTCCTGACTTTC

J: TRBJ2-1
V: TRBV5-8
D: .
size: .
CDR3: CASSPTIYRDSYNEQFF
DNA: TGTGCCAGCAGCCCCACCATTTACAGGGATTCCTACAATGAGCAGTTCTTC

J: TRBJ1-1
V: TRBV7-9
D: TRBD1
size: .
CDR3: CASSPAGQGVTEAFF
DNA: TGTGCCAGCAGCCCCGCGGGACAGGGGGTCACTGAAGCTTTCTTT